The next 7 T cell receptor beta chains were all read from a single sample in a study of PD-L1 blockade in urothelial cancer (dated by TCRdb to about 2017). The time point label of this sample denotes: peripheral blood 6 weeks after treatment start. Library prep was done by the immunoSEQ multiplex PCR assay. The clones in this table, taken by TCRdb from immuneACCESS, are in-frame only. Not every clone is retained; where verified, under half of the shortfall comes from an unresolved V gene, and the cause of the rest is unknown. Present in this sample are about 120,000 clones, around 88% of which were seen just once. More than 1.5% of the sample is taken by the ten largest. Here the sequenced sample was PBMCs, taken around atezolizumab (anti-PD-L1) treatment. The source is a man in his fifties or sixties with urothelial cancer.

CDR3 loop: CASSDRDLGNNEQFF. In DNA form, the CDR3 reads TGTGCCAGTAGCGACAGAGACCTAGGTAACAATGAGCAGTTCTTC. V is TRBV19 and J is TRBJ2-1; perhaps TRBD1 as D (5 bases). This CDR3 comprises 15 residues. Germline values: CDR1 LNHDA, CDR2 SQIVND (reference sequence). The V gene lost 6 bases and the J gene lost 5 bases, with 17 bases spanning the gap.

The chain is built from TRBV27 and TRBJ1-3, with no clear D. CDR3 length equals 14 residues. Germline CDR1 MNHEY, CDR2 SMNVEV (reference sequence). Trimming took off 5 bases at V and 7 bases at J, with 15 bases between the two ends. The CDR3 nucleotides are TGTGCCAGCAGTCCTTTTCCGGGTAGTAACACCATATATTTT. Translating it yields CASSPFPGSNTIYF.

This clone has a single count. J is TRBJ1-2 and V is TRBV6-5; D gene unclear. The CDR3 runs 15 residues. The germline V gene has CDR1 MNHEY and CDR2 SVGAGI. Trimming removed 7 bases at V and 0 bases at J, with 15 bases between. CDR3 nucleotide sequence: TGTGCCAGCACCCCCGCAGGTTTTACTAACTATGGCTACACCTTC. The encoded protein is CASTPAGFTNYGYTF.

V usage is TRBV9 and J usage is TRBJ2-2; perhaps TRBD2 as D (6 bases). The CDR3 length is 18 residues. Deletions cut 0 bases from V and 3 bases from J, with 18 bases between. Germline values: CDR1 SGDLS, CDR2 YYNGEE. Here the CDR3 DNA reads TGTGCCAGCAGCGTAGTTGATAGCGGACGGCTATACACCGGGGAGCTGTTTTTT. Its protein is CASSVVDSGRLYTGELFF.

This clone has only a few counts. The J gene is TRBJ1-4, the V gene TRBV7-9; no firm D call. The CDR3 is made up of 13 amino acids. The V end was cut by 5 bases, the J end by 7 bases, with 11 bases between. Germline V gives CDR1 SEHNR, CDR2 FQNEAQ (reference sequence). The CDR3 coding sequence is TGTGCCAGCAGCCAACTGGCGGGTGAAAAACTGTTTTTT. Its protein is CASSQLAGEKLFF.

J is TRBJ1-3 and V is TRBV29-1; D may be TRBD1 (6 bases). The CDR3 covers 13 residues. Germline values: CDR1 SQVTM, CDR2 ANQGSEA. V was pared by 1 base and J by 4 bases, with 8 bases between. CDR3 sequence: CSVEGDRGNTIYF. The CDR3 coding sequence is TGCAGCGTTGAAGGAGACAGGGGAAACACCATATATTTT.

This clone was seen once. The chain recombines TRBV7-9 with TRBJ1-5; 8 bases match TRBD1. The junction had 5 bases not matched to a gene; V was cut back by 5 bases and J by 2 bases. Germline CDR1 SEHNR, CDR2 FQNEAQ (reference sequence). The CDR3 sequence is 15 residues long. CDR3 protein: CASSPQGAGNQPQHF. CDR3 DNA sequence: TGTGCCAGCAGCCCTCAGGGGGCGGGCAATCAGCCCCAGCATTTT.